Listed below are T cell receptor beta chains from one sample, sequenced in a study of T-cell memory formation after mild COVID-19. TCRdb re-called the 5' RACE reads with MiXCR, one entry per CDR3 protein. The sample lists roughly 250,000 distinct CDR3 sequences; around 15% were seen once. Sequencing was performed on PBMCs or a T cell subset sorted from them (not recorded which). These receptors all stem from a young man who had mild COVID-19 (a few samples of this study predate the infection). Cell type and time point are not known. Each CDR3 is given with its conserved first and last residue. D genes are given only for firm matches.

cdr3_length | j_call | d_call | v_call | cdr3_aa
14 | TRBJ2-2 | - | TRBV6-5 | CASSYSWGPGELFF
16 | TRBJ1-2 | TRBD1 | TRBV7-2 | CASSPPGTGVLYGYTF
13 | TRBJ1-6 | TRBD1 | TRBV2 | CASKGTGNSPLHF
15 | TRBJ2-2 | - | TRBV7-2 | CASSLDVLITGELFF
16 | TRBJ1-6 | - | TRBV4-2 | CASSQVSGRGNSPLHF
16 | TRBJ2-3 | TRBD2 | TRBV7-8 | CASSAGTSGGTDTQYF
17 | TRBJ2-3 | TRBD2 | TRBV5-1 | CASSTGLAGTSTDTQYF
13 | TRBJ2-7 | TRBD1 | TRBV20-1 | CSAEQGARREQYF
17 | TRBJ2-1 | TRBD1 | TRBV7-6 | CASSSTRTGQIIDEQFF
15 | TRBJ2-7 | TRBD1 | TRBV18 | CASSPDADRVYEQYF
13 | TRBJ2-5 | - | TRBV5-6 | CASSLDEQETQYF
15 | TRBJ2-1 | - | TRBV5-1 | CASSLRRGMYNEQFF
17 | TRBJ2-2 | - | TRBV24-1 | CATPRFHRTASTGELFF
14 | TRBJ1-2 | - | TRBV9 | CASSPGWTAYGYTF
14 | TRBJ2-7 | - | TRBV5-1 | CASSSGAISYEQYF
14 | TRBJ1-2 | TRBD1 | TRBV4-1 | CASSHRTGDYGYTF
14 | TRBJ2-5 | TRBD2 | TRBV5-4 | CASSLAGGFETQYF
15 | TRBJ2-5 | - | TRBV7-9 | CASSNMGGAGETQYF
15 | TRBJ1-1 | TRBD1 | TRBV15 | CATSRPRTGGTEAFF
14 | TRBJ2-5 | - | TRBV9 | CASSPSRGRETQYF
14 | TRBJ2-6 | TRBD1 | TRBV5-1 | CASRDSSGANVLTF
17 | TRBJ1-2 | - | TRBV11-2 | CASSLIENGLKKDGYTF
16 | TRBJ1-1 | - | TRBV4-3 | CASSQAGVVEGTEAFF
14 | TRBJ2-2 | - | TRBV7-2 | CASSPDSRAGELFF
13 | TRBJ1-1 | - | TRBV3-1 | CASRPGEGTEAFF
15 | TRBJ2-7 | - | TRBV10-3 | CAISFPLDSSYEQYF
16 | TRBJ2-3 | - | TRBV7-2 | CASSLSSGPGGDTQYF
11 | TRBJ1-2 | - | TRBV9 | CASSVMGFYTF
13 | TRBJ2-5 | - | TRBV10-2 | CATSRGHRETQYF
16 | TRBJ1-1 | TRBD1 | TRBV11-3 | CASSPGTGARDTEAFF
13 | TRBJ2-3 | - | TRBV7-3 | CASSTRQADTQYF
14 | TRBJ2-5 | TRBD2 | TRBV5-1 | CASTEPGGHETQYF
13 | TRBJ1-4 | - | TRBV6-5 | CASSYSRREKLFF
15 | TRBJ1-1 | - | TRBV5-5 | CASSSLPGPNTEAFF
13 | TRBJ2-5 | - | TRBV5-6 | CASSLGTEETQYF
12 | TRBJ2-3 | - | TRBV24-1 | CATSDHTDTQYF
18 | TRBJ2-3 | TRBD2 | TRBV15 | CATSRDRGLAGDEWTQYF
14 | TRBJ1-2 | - | TRBV28 | CASSSGRAYYGYTF
14 | TRBJ2-5 | - | TRBV5-5 | CASRNLLNQETQYF
16 | TRBJ2-1 | - | TRBV24-1 | CATSGLGGGSYNEQFF
16 | TRBJ2-7 | - | TRBV19 | CASSMGPGQRNFEQYF
14 | TRBJ2-7 | - | TRBV5-1 | CASSFVSETYEQYF
13 | TRBJ2-7 | - | TRBV12-3/TRBV12-4 | CASRKTLTYEQYF
12 | TRBJ2-5 | - | TRBV29-1 | CSVAGMGETQYF
17 | TRBJ1-5 | - | TRBV30 | CAWSWGPGPTGGQPQHF
16 | TRBJ1-5 | - | TRBV6-5 | CASSYRKGWGNQPQHF
12 | TRBJ2-5 | - | TRBV29-1 | CSVRQAQETQYF
15 | TRBJ2-3 | TRBD1 | TRBV7-2 | CASSLNRGPTDTQYF
15 | TRBJ2-1 | TRBD2 | TRBV5-1 | CASSGTGGAYNEQFF